These 27 T cell receptor beta chains were all obtained from the same sample, sequenced in a study of early T cells in non-severe SARS-CoV-2 infection. TCRdb re-derived calls from the 5' RACE reads in MiXCR, one entry per CDR3 protein. Of under 65,000 distinct CDR3 sequences listed, approximately 13% are singletons. The sequencing here drew on whole blood, taken at baseline. These receptors were taken from an adult who was a healthcare worker with PCR-confirmed SARS-CoV-2 infection or an uninfected control (not recorded which).

This clonotype was picked up one time. This chain uses TRBV9 with TRBJ2-1; 12 bases align to TRBD1. The V and J ends lost 4 bases and 10 bases, in that order; junction bases with no gene match: 21. This CDR3 spans 19 amino acids. Germline CDR1 and CDR2: SGDLS and YYNGEE. The CDR3 DNA follows: TGTGCCAGCAGCAAAGTATACAGACACCCGGGACAGGGGGCCGACGAGCAGTTCTTC. Amino acids: CASSKVYRHPGQGADEQFF.

A few counts support this clonotype. The V and J genes are TRBV27 and TRBJ1-1; TRBD1 might be the D (5 bases). This CDR3 has 15 amino acids. V was shortened by 4 bases and J by 0 bases, with 12 bases between the two germline ends. The V gene's germline CDR1 is MNHEY and CDR2 SMNVEV (reference sequence). The CDR3 is CASSSWEGMNTEAFF. As DNA, the CDR3 is TGTGCCAGCAGTTCCTGGGAGGGGATGAACACTGAAGCTTTCTTT.

There are a few counts of this clonotype. The CDR3 sequence: CASSYPQMGSNEQYF. The CDR3 DNA reads TGTGCCAGCAGCTACCCCCAGATGGGAAGCAACGAGCAGTACTTC. The genes are TRBV7-6 and TRBJ2-7; D ambiguous. Trimming shortened V by 4 bases and J by 5 bases, and 18 bases separated the two germline ends. There are 15 residues in the CDR3. The germline gives CDR1 SGHVS, CDR2 FNYEAQ.

This clonotype came up many times. CDR3 loop: CASSQGALAPGNTIYF. In DNA form, the CDR3 reads TGCGCCAGCAGCCAAGGGGCCTTAGCACCTGGAAACACCATATATTTT. The chain combines TRBV4-1 with TRBJ1-3; D remains unclear. Germline CDR1 reads MGHRA; CDR2 reads YSYEKL. Trimming took 1 base from V and 2 from J, leaving 12 bases between them. The CDR3 has 16 amino acids.

This clonotype was observed many times. The chain carries TRBV18 and TRBJ2-1; TRBD2 matches at 9 bases. The CDR3 totals 15 residues. CDR1 and CDR2 from the germline V gene are KGHSH and LQKENI. Losses at the gene ends were 3 bases for V and 7 bases for J; bases not matched to a gene: 7. CDR3 bases: TGTGCCAGCTCACCCCGGCCACTAGCGGGTAATGAGCAGTTCTTC. It encodes CASSPRPLAGNEQFF.

The sample holds many counts of this clonotype. The V gene is TRBV27, the J gene TRBJ2-7; 10 bases are a match to TRBD2. Germline V gene sequence: CDR1 MNHEY, CDR2 SMNVEV (reference sequence). V gave up 2 bases and J gave up 3 bases; unmatched junction bases: 7. This CDR3 region has 16 residues. CDR3 coding DNA: TGTGCCAGCAGTTTAAGTAGCGGGAGGATTAGCTACGAGCAGTACTTC. The encoded protein is CASSLSSGRISYEQYF.

The V gene is TRBV3-1, the J gene TRBJ1-1; weak D call: TRBD1 (5 bases). The CDR3 has 14 amino acids. The V gene's germline CDR1 is LGHDT and CDR2 YNNKEL (reference sequence). V lost 0 bases and J lost 6, with 11 bases in between. The CDR3 DNA reads TGTGCCAGCAGCCAAGATGATTCGGGGGCTGAAGCTTTCTTT. Its translation: CASSQDDSGAEAFF.

The gene calls are TRBV30 and TRBJ1-2, with 9 bases aligning to TRBD1. J was trimmed by 7 bases and V by 1 base; bases with no gene match: 7. Germline V gives CDR1 GTSNPN, CDR2 SVGIG (reference sequence). The CDR3 is 14 residues long. CDR3 bases: TGTGCCTGGAGTGCACCGAACAGGGGGCTTGGCTACACCTTC. Translation gives CAWSAPNRGLGYTF.

As concerns this clonotype: The germline gene is not matched at one end of the junction; a read error may be the cause. V and J are TRBV7-8 and TRBJ1-5; D ambiguous. The CDR3 is 15 amino acids. The germline gives CDR1 SGHVS, CDR2 FQNEAQ. CDR3 in DNA: TGTACCAGCAGCTTAGGGTCAGATAGCAATCAGCCCCAGCATTTT. It translates to CTSSLGSDSNQPQHF.

This clonotype turned up a few times. V is TRBV5-6 and J is TRBJ1-4, with a weak D call TRBD1 (5 bases). Germline V lookup: CDR1 SGHDT, CDR2 YYEEEE. This CDR3 has 17 amino acids. The germline V and J ends were trimmed by 2 bases and 6 bases, with 20 bases remaining between them. CDR3: CASSFYRDPGADEKLFF. The CDR3 coding sequence is TGTGCCAGCAGCTTCTACCGGGACCCTGGAGCGGATGAAAAACTGTTTTTT.

V and J are TRBV7-9 and TRBJ1-6; D uncertain. CDR3 length equals 13 residues. Deletions cut 5 bases from V and 8 bases from J, with 10 bases between. Germline CDR1 and CDR2: SEHNR and FQNEAQ (reference sequence). CDR3 sequence: CASSRVGDSPLHF. DNA of the CDR3: TGTGCCAGCAGCAGGGTCGGGGATTCACCCCTCCACTTT.

This clonotype was counted ten times or more. The chain joins TRBV5-1 to TRBJ2-4; unclear D gene. This CDR3 region has 16 residues. Germline V lookup: CDR1 SGHRS, CDR2 YFSETQ. V lost 1 base and J lost 0, with 11 bases in between. CDR3 nucleotides: TGCGCCAGCAGCTTGTCCCCCGCTATAGCCAAAAACATTCAGTACTTC. Its protein is CASSLSPAIAKNIQYF. Drawing the rest from reference TRBV5-1 and TRBJ2-4, the complete variable domain is KAGVTQTPRYLIKTRGQQVTLSCSPISGHRSVSWYQQTPGQGLQFLFEYFSETQRNKGNFPGRFSGRQFSNSRSEMNVSTLELGDSALYLCASSLSPAIAKNIQYFGAGTRLSVL.

The V gene is TRBV7-9, the J gene TRBJ1-4; 7 positions agree with TRBD1. Germline V gene data show CDR1 as SEHNR and CDR2 as FQNEAQ (reference sequence). This CDR3 has 16 residues. Unmatched junction bases numbered 12, after V lost 5 bases and J lost 6 bases. DNA of the CDR3: TGTGCCAGCAGCCGAGCGGAGGGGGCGTATGATGAAAAACTGTTTTTT. Protein product: CASSRAEGAYDEKLFF.

V usage is TRBV24-1 and J usage is TRBJ2-3, with no clear D. Germline V CDR1 and CDR2: KGHDR, SFDVKD. V was trimmed by 1 base and J by 4 bases, leaving 2 bases between them. This CDR3 spans 12 amino acids. The chain's CDR3 is CATSDFSDTQYF. The CDR3 nucleotides read TGTGCCACCAGTGATTTTTCAGATACGCAGTATTTT.

This clonotype was seen a handful of times. The rearrangement links TRBV5-4 to TRBJ1-2, with D hard to call. The CDR3 has 13 residues. The V and J ends lost 2 bases and 3 bases respectively, with 8 bases between them. The germline gives CDR1 SGHNT, CDR2 YYREEE (reference sequence). CDR3 sequence reads: CASSFGGHYGYTF. The CDR3 DNA reads TGTGCCAGCAGCTTTGGAGGACACTATGGCTACACCTTC. Using reference TRBV5-4 and TRBJ1-2 for the parts outside the CDR3, the full variable domain is ETGVTQSPTHLIKTRGQQVTLRCSSQSGHNTVSWYQQALGQGPQFIFQYYREEENGRGNFPPRFSGLQFPNYSSELNVNALELDDSALYLCASSFGGHYGYTFGSGTRLTVV.

This clonotype was picked up many times. The chain is built from TRBV7-2 and TRBJ2-3, with D maybe TRBD2 (6 bases). In germline, CDR1 is SGHTA, CDR2 FQGNSA. V was pared by 1 base and J by 3 bases, with 17 bases between. There are 17 residues in the CDR3. The CDR3 here is CASSLVVGGEGTDTQYF. The CDR3 DNA follows: TGTGCCAGCAGCTTAGTCGTGGGGGGAGAGGGAACAGATACGCAGTATTTT.

This clonotype was counted ten times or more. This chain links TRBV2 with TRBJ2-1; 9 bases are shared with TRBD2. The CDR3 loop spans 14 amino acids. Germline V gene data show CDR1 as SNHLY and CDR2 as FYNNEI. The ends lost 10 bases at V and 2 bases at J; junction bases unmatched: 6. CDR3 nucleotides: TGTGCCATCAAAGCGGGGGGTACCTACAATGAGCAGTTCTTC. It codes for CAIKAGGTYNEQFF.

With respect to this clonotype: One end of the junction fails to match germline, which may point to a read error. This chain links TRBV5-1 with TRBJ1-6, with a weak D call TRBD1 (6 bases). There are 12 residues in the CDR3. Germline CDR1 and CDR2: SGHRS and YFSETQ. The CDR3: CASSLVGTSPNF. The CDR3 DNA sequence: TGCGCCAGCAGCTTGGTAGGGACATCCCCTAACTTT.

This clonotype was observed many times. The chain joins TRBV5-1 to TRBJ2-3, with D unclear. The length of the CDR3 is 13 residues. Trimming shortened V by 0 bases and J by 0 bases, and 2 bases separated the two germline ends. CDR1 and CDR2 (germline): SGHRS, YFSETQ. This chain's CDR3 is CASSLGSTDTQYF. The CDR3 DNA reads as TGCGCCAGCAGCTTGGGAAGCACAGATACGCAGTATTTT.

The chain joins TRBV5-1 to TRBJ1-4, with 10 bases matching TRBD1. Germline CDR1 SGHRS, CDR2 YFSETQ. J was trimmed by 11 bases and V by 4 bases; bases with no gene match: 11. This CDR3 is built from 15 residues. In nucleotides, the CDR3 is TGCGCCAGCAGCACGGATCGGGACAGGGGATCCAAACTGTTTTTT. It is translated as CASSTDRDRGSKLFF.

This clonotype was counted a single time. This chain joins TRBV6-5 and TRBJ2-7, with 9 bases aligning to TRBD1. The ends lost 0 bases at V and 4 bases at J; junction bases unmatched: 1. From germline, CDR1 is MNHEY and CDR2 SVGAGI. The CDR3 runs to 14 residues. The CDR3 DNA follows: TGTGCCAGCAGTTACTCGGACAGGGGATACGAGCAGTACTTC. It yields the protein CASSYSDRGYEQYF.

The chain carries TRBV10-3 and TRBJ1-4; D unclear. The germline CDR1 and CDR2 sequences are ENHRY and SYGVKD. The CDR3 has 13 amino acids. Trimming pared 8 bases from V and 8 bases from J, leaving 15 bases between. The DNA of the CDR3 is TGTGCCATCGCCCGAGACAATAAAGAAAAACTGTTTTTT. It codes for CAIARDNKEKLFF.

There are a few counts of this clonotype. This chain connects TRBV18 to TRBJ1-2; D is undetermined. This CDR3 has 9 amino acids. Trimming stripped 5 bases from V and 7 bases from J, with 2 bases between. Germline V gene sequence: CDR1 KGHSH, CDR2 LQKENI. CDR3 amino acids: CASSGGYTF. The CDR3 coding sequence is TGTGCCAGCTCAGGTGGCTACACCTTC.

This clonotype was picked up a small number of times. The chain recombines TRBV11-2 with TRBJ2-7; 9 positions match TRBD1. From germline, CDR1 is SGHAT and CDR2 FQNNGV. V was pared by 4 bases and J by 6 bases, with 7 bases of the junction left unmatched. This CDR3 comprises 14 residues. For the CDR3, the DNA is TGTGCCAGCAGCTCCCTACGGACAGGGGCCGAGCAGTACTTC. It translates to CASSSLRTGAEQYF.

The chain employs TRBV7-6 and TRBJ2-5; 10 nucleotides align to TRBD2. After removal of 2 bases from V and 5 bases from J, the junction contained 5 bases not matched to a gene. CDR3 size: 15 residues. The germline V gene has CDR1 SGHVS and CDR2 FNYEAQ. CDR3 loop: CASSLLLAGWETQYF. CDR3 coding DNA: TGTGCCAGCAGCTTATTACTAGCGGGATGGGAGACCCAGTACTTC. The full variable domain, rest sourced from reference TRBV7-6 and TRBJ2-5, is GAGVSQSPRYKVTKRGQDVALRCDPISGHVSLYWYRQALGQGPEFLTYFNYEAQQDKSGLPNDRFSAERPEGSISTLTIQRTEQRDSAMYRCASSLLLAGWETQYFGPGTRLLVL.

This clonotype has just a few counts. This chain links TRBV5-4 with TRBJ2-7; the match to TRBD1 covers 11 bases. CDR1 SGHNT and CDR2 YYREEE come from the germline V gene (reference sequence). This CDR3 is built from 15 residues. The V segment lost 4 bases and the J segment 5 bases; nucleotides outside the gene matches: 8. CDR3 region: CASSLGTGGTHEQYF. CDR3 sequence (DNA): TGTGCCAGCAGCCTAGGGACAGGGGGGACCCACGAGCAGTACTTC.

This clonotype was seen a single time. The chain uses TRBV7-2 and TRBJ2-3; 15 positions match TRBD2. Germline values: CDR1 SGHTA, CDR2 FQGNSA. This CDR3 comprises 18 residues. The junction had 9 bases not matched to a gene; V was cut back by 3 bases and J by 5 bases. The CDR3 region has the DNA TGTGCCAGCAGCTTCTTTTTGGGACTAGCGGGAGGCGGAGATACGCAGTATTTT. It specifies CASSFFLGLAGGGDTQYF.